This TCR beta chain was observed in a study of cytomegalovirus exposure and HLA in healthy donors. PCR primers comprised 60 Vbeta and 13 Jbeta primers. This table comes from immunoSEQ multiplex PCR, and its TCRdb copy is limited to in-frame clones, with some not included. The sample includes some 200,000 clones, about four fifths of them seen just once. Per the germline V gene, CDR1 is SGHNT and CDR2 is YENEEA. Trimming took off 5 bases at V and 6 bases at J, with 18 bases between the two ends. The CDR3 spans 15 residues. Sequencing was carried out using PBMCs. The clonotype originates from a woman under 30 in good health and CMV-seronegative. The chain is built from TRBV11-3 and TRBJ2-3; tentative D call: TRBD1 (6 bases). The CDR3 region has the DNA TGTGCCAGCAGCCTGACAGGAGGCACGGGGGATACGCAGTATTTT. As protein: CASSLTGGTGDTQYF. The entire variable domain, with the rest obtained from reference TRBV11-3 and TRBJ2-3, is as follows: EAGVVQSPRYKIIEKKQPVAFWCNPISGHNTLYWYLQNLGQGPELLIRYENEEAVDDSQLPKDRFSAERLKGVDSTLKIQPAELGDSAVYLCASSLTGGTGDTQYFGPGTRLTVL.